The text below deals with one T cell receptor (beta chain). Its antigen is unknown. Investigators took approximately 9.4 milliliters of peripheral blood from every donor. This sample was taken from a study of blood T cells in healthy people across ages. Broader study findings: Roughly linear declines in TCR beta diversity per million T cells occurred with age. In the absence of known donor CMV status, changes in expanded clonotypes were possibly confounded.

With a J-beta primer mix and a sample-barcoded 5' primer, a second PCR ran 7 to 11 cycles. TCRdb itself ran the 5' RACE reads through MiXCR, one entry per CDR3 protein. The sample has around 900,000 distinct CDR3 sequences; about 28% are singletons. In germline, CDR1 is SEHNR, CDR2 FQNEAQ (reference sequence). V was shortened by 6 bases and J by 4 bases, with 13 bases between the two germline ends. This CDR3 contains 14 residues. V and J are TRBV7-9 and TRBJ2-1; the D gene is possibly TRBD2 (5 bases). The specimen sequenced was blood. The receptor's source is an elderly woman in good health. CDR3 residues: CASRSGSGYNEQFF. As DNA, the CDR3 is TGTGCCAGCAGGTCAGGTTCGGGGTACAATGAGCAGTTCTTC.